A selection of T cell receptor beta chains follows, all from one sample in a study of T cells in localized non-small cell lung cancer. The method was immunoSEQ multiplex PCR; TCRdb's version includes in-frame clones alone and lacks a portion of them. There are just over 20,000 clones in the sample; about 84% occur only once, and around a sixth lies in the top ten. The source material was PBMCs, sampled before any cancer treatment. All receptors come from a woman aged 40-75 years with stage II squamous cell lung carcinoma. The CDR3 runs from the conserved cysteine through the conserved F or W. D genes are given only for firm matches. Expanded clones get a size class; other rows say once, few or many, or leave the size out.

size	D	V	J	DNA	CDR3
NA	NA	TRBV4-1	TRBJ2-3	TGCGCCAGCAGCCAAGGTGGGGCGGGACCTAGCACAGATACGCAGTATTTT	CASSQGGAGPSTDTQYF
NA	TRBD1	TRBV11-2	TRBJ1-1	TGTGCCAGCAGTTCTAGCCGACAGGGCTCTGAAGCTTTCTTT	CASSSSRQGSEAFF
NA	TRBD2	TRBV7-2	TRBJ2-1	TGTGCCAGCAGCGTACGACTAGCGGGAGGGCAGAGCAATGAGCAGTTCTTC	CASSVRLAGGQSNEQFF
NA	NA	TRBV5-1	TRBJ1-1	TGCGCCAGCAGCTTGGAGTGGCAGGGGAACACTGAAGCTTTCTTT	CASSLEWQGNTEAFF
NA	NA	TRBV28	TRBJ2-4	TGTGCCAGCAGTTTAGGGGAAGCCAAAAACATTCAGTACTTC	CASSLGEAKNIQYF
few	TRBD2	TRBV28	TRBJ2-7	TGTGCCAGCAGCCCTAGCGGGAGAACCTACGAGCAGTACTTC	CASSPSGRTYEQYF
NA	TRBD1	TRBV7-8	TRBJ1-1	TGTGCCAGCAGCTTAGGACAGGGAAGGATCACTGAAGCTTTCTTT	CASSLGQGRITEAFF
NA	TRBD2	TRBV4-1	TRBJ2-1	TGCGCCAGCAGCCAAGACCCGGGACTAGGTGGCAATGAGCAGTTCTTC	CASSQDPGLGGNEQFF
medium-sized	NA	TRBV7-2	TRBJ2-2	TGTGCCAGCAGCTTAAATTGGCAGGAGCTGTTTTTT	CASSLNWQELFF
few	NA	TRBV4-3	TRBJ2-7	TGCGCCAGCAGCCAAGACAGGGGTTGGGGTTACGAGCAGTACTTC	CASSQDRGWGYEQYF
NA	TRBD1	TRBV6-1	TRBJ1-2	TGTGCCAGCAGTGAAGGAGGAAGAGACAGGGAACCCTACACCTTC	CASSEGGRDREPYTF
once	NA	TRBV19	TRBJ1-5	TGTGCCAGTAGTATCCTTGGTACAAAGGGCAATCAGCCCCAGCATTTT	CASSILGTKGNQPQHF
NA	NA	TRBV9	TRBJ1-4	TGTGCCAGCAGCGGCGGGACAAGTAATGAAAAACTGTTTTTT	CASSGGTSNEKLFF
NA	TRBD1	TRBV7-2	TRBJ2-5	TGTGCCAGCAGCCAAAGACAGGGGGAGACCCAGTACTTC	CASSQRQGETQYF